This T cell receptor (beta chain) originates from a study of T cell responses to AZD1222 COVID-19 vaccine. General study points: Among spike-specific TCRs, nearly half reportedly target unmutated variant regions.

Assay: immunoSEQ multiplex PCR; the TCRdb copy retains only in-frame clones and omits some. The sample shows 150,000 to 200,000 clones, roughly 90% of them seen only once. Points on this clone: What it recognizes is unknown.

The source is an adult who received the AZD1222 COVID-19 vaccine. The specimen comprised peripheral blood, sampled 28 days after the second AZD1222 dose.

CDR3 sequence (DNA): TGTGCCAGTAGTACTCCTCGGGGCCAGGGGGCAAGCTACGAGCAGTACTTC. It encodes CASSTPRGQGASYEQYF. The chain joins TRBV19 to TRBJ2-7; 8 bases align to TRBD1. CDR1 is LNHDA, CDR2 SQIVND, per germline (reference sequence). V lost 4 bases, J lost 3 bases, and 14 bases stayed unmatched. This CDR3 is 17 amino acids long.